Following are 30 T cell receptor beta chains from one sample sequenced in a study of blood T cell repertoires in COVID-19. Sequenced by immunoSEQ multiplex PCR; TCRdb stores in-frame clones only, minus some. The table includes approximately 200,000 clones, 85% to 90% detected once. The specimen sequenced was peripheral blood. The receptor source for this set is a man aged 60 to 75 who had recovered from COVID-19.

This rearrangement joins TRBV27 to TRBJ2-7, with 8 bases aligning to TRBD1. The germline CDR1 and CDR2 sequences are MNHEY and SMNVEV (reference sequence). The CDR3 runs 16 residues. With 6 bases clipped from V and 2 bases from J, the junction kept 12 bases outside the gene matches. This chain's CDR3 is CASSLISGTGPYEQYF. CDR3 sequence (DNA): TGTGCCAGCAGCCTGATCTCCGGGACAGGCCCCTACGAGCAGTACTTC.

Remarks on this clone: Distinct nucleotide sequences in the sample also encode this CDR3. The V call is TRBV19, the J call TRBJ2-2; TRBD2 aligns across 12 bases. Germline CDR1 reads LNHDA; CDR2 reads SQIVND (reference sequence). The V and J ends lost 5 bases and 2 bases, in that order; junction bases with no gene match: 0. The CDR3 loop spans 15 amino acids. The CDR3 here is CASSGLAGNTGELFF. The CDR3 coding sequence is TGTGCCAGTAGTGGACTAGCGGGAAACACCGGGGAGCTGTTTTTT.

CDR3 in amino acids: CASSYRIGGSYGYTF. DNA for the CDR3: TGTGCCAGCAGTTACCGAATCGGGGGGTCCTATGGCTACACCTTC. The chain combines TRBV2 with TRBJ1-2; maybe TRBD1 (5 bases). Trimming removed 5 bases from V and 4 bases from J, with 17 bases in between. The CDR3 extends over 15 amino acids. CDR1 and CDR2 from the germline V gene are SNHLY and FYNNEI.

Only one count was recorded for this clone. V is TRBV7-3 and J is TRBJ2-2, with 12 bases fitting TRBD1. CDR1 is SGHTA and CDR2 is FQGTGA in the germline V gene. The V and J ends lost 5 bases and 4 bases, in that order; junction bases with no gene match: 8. This CDR3 is built from 17 residues. The CDR3 spells CASSRLGQGARTGELFF. The CDR3 nucleotides read TGTGCCAGCAGCCGACTGGGACAGGGGGCGCGCACCGGGGAGCTGTTTTTT.

CDR3 DNA sequence: TGTGCCAGCAGCCGATCCCTCAGGGGACAGCCCCAGCATTTT. This sequence encodes CASSRSLRGQPQHF. The chain employs TRBV5-8 and TRBJ1-5; tentatively, D is TRBD1 (6 bases). The germline CDR1 and CDR2 sequences are SGHTS and YDEGEE. V was trimmed by 4 bases and J by 7 bases, leaving 15 bases between them. This CDR3 comprises 14 residues.

The rearrangement joins TRBV12-3 or TRBV12-4 to TRBJ1-2; D ambiguous. The CDR3 consists of 10 residues. V was trimmed by 3 bases and J by 6 bases, leaving 2 bases between them. Written as DNA, the CDR3 is TGTGCCAGCAGTTTCAATGGCTACACCTTC. Translation gives CASSFNGYTF.

The chain is built from TRBV29-1 and TRBJ1-4; TRBD1 agrees at 8 bases. The CDR3 is 12 residues long. With V trimmed by 4 bases and J by 5 bases, 0 bases remained unmatched. Per the germline V gene, CDR1 is SQVTM and CDR2 is ANQGSEA. The CDR3 protein is CSVGTGNEKLFF. DNA of the CDR3: TGCAGCGTTGGGACAGGGAATGAAAAACTGTTTTTT.

CDR3: CASSRTESYEQYF. Written as DNA, the CDR3 is TGTGCCAGCAGCCGGACAGAATCCTACGAGCAGTACTTC. The rearrangement links TRBV3-1 (or the pseudogene TRBV3-2) to TRBJ2-7; D is possibly TRBD1 (6 bases). The CDR3 length is 13 residues. In germline, CDR1 is LGHDT, CDR2 YNNKEL (reference sequence). The V gene lost 4 bases and the J gene lost 1 base, with 8 bases spanning the gap.

This chain links TRBV30 with TRBJ1-1, with a possible D match to TRBD1 (6 bases). Per germline, CDR1 GTSNPN and CDR2 SVGIG (reference sequence). The CDR3 sequence is 13 residues long. The V end lost 3 bases, the J end lost 6 bases, and 14 bases lay between the germline ends. CDR3 nucleotide sequence: TGTGCCTGGAGCCTAGGGGGGGGCCCTGAAGCTTTCTTT. It encodes CAWSLGGGPEAFF.

This clone was detected only once. V gene TRBV5-4 combines with J gene TRBJ2-7; 9 nucleotides agree with TRBD1. J gave up 2 bases and V 5 bases, and 5 bases lay outside the gene matches. This CDR3 comprises 14 residues. Germline V gives CDR1 SGHNT, CDR2 YYREEE (reference sequence). CDR3 DNA sequence: TGTGCCAGCAGGGGGACAGGGAGCCCCTACGAGCAGTACTTC. This encodes CASRGTGSPYEQYF.

This chain connects TRBV2 to TRBJ2-1, with D tentatively TRBD1 (6 bases). Germline V gives CDR1 SNHLY, CDR2 FYNNEI. The length of the CDR3 is 13 residues. V was shortened by 9 bases and J by 2 bases, with 11 bases between the two germline ends. The CDR3 nucleotides read TGTGCCAGGAACAGGGAAGCCTACAATGAGCAGTTCTTC. Translated, it gives CARNREAYNEQFF.

This clone occurred once. The chain couples TRBV5-1 to TRBJ1-1; TRBD1 agrees at 8 bases. The CDR3 consists of 14 residues. Germline V gene lookup returns CDR1 SGHRS and CDR2 YFSETQ. J gave up 5 bases and V 4 bases, and 7 bases lay outside the gene matches. The CDR3: CASSNRTGWTEAFF. The CDR3 DNA is TGCGCCAGCAGCAATCGGACAGGGTGGACTGAAGCTTTCTTT.

This chain links TRBV10-3 with TRBJ2-1; tentatively, D is TRBD1 (5 bases). Germline lookup yields CDR1 ENHRY and CDR2 SYGVKD. V was shortened by 7 bases and J by 8 bases, with 15 bases between the two germline ends. This CDR3 spans 13 amino acids. CDR3: CAINSGATHEQFF. The CDR3 DNA reads as TGTGCCATCAATAGTGGGGCCACGCATGAGCAGTTCTTC.

The chain uses TRBV5-1 and TRBJ2-1; 8 nucleotides agree with TRBD2. The V gene's germline CDR1 is SGHRS and CDR2 YFSETQ. V shed 5 bases, J shed 8 bases, and the junction held 9 bases outside the gene matches. The CDR3 runs to 14 residues. CDR3 DNA: TGCGCCAGCAGGGATTCGAGCGGGAGCTATGAGCAGTTCTTC. Protein: CASRDSSGSYEQFF.

This chain joins TRBV29-1 and TRBJ1-2, with D perhaps matching TRBD1 (5 bases). The V gene lost 1 base and the J gene lost 7 bases, with 7 bases spanning the gap. In germline, CDR1 is SQVTM, CDR2 ANQGSEA. CDR3 length: 11 amino acids. This chain's CDR3 is CSVEGGFGYTF. In DNA, the CDR3 is TGCAGCGTTGAAGGGGGCTTTGGCTACACCTTC. Looking up the rest from reference TRBV29-1 and TRBJ1-2 gives the full variable domain: SAVISQKPSRDICQRGTSLTIQCQVDSQVTMMFWYRQQPGQSLTLIATANQGSEATYESGFVIDKFPISRPNLTFSTLTVSNMSPEDSSIYLCSVEGGFGYTFGSGTRLTVV.

This chain connects TRBV6-5 to TRBJ2-2; D is perhaps TRBD2 (6 bases). V was clipped by 8 bases and J by 6 bases, with 13 bases between them. CDR1 and CDR2 from the germline V gene are MNHEY and SVGAGI. CDR3 length: 13 residues. The CDR3 region has the DNA TGTGCCAGCCGCTCGACTAGGCCCGGGGAGCTGTTTTTT. Its protein product is CASRSTRPGELFF.

The chain recombines TRBV5-1 with TRBJ2-3; 10 bases are a match to TRBD2. The trim removed 1 base at V and 4 bases at J, leaving 3 bases unmatched. Germline-derived CDR1 and CDR2 are SGHRS and YFSETQ. The CDR3 runs to 15 residues. The CDR3: CASSLKREGPDTQYF. The CDR3 DNA follows: TGCGCCAGCAGCTTGAAGCGGGAGGGCCCAGATACGCAGTATTTT.

The rearrangement links TRBV5-5 to TRBJ1-2; 11 bases fit TRBD1. J gave up 5 bases and V 3 bases, and 6 bases lay outside the gene matches. Germline V gene sequence: CDR1 SGHKS, CDR2 YYEKEE (reference sequence). The CDR3 spans 15 residues. The CDR3, as DNA: TGTGCCAGCAGCTCGCCGGGACAGGGGGGGTATGGCTACACCTTC. Its protein is CASSSPGQGGYGYTF.

V is TRBV6-1 and J is TRBJ2-2; 9 bases align to TRBD1. The germline gives CDR1 MNHNS, CDR2 SASEGT. The ends lost 0 bases at V and 7 bases at J; junction bases unmatched: 12. The CDR3 contains 18 residues. The CDR3 spells CASSEASWGTGSGGELFF. The CDR3 DNA follows: TGTGCCAGCAGTGAAGCAAGTTGGGGGACAGGGTCTGGCGGGGAGCTGTTTTTT.

The V gene is TRBV18, the J gene TRBJ1-2; perhaps TRBD1 as D (5 bases). V gave up 6 bases and J gave up 8 bases, with 10 bases separating them. Germline CDR1 reads KGHSH; CDR2 reads LQKENI. This CDR3 region has 11 residues. The CDR3 region is CASSGGVGYTF. The CDR3 DNA reads TGTGCCAGCTCCGGGGGGGTCGGCTACACCTTC.

The rearrangement joins TRBV5-5 to TRBJ1-2, with 9 bases aligning to TRBD1. V was clipped by 4 bases and J by 7 bases; unmatched bases: 11. The CDR3 has 15 amino acids. The germline CDR1 and CDR2 sequences are SGHKS and YYEKEE (reference sequence). CDR3 DNA sequence: TGTGCCAGCAGCCCAGAGATCGGGACAGGGTTTGGCTACACCTTC. Residues: CASSPEIGTGFGYTF.

The J gene is TRBJ2-1, the V gene TRBV11-2, with 9 bases that match TRBD1. V lost 4 bases and J lost 6; bases outside the gene matches: 10. The CDR3 is 16 residues long. The germline V gene encodes CDR1 SGHAT and CDR2 FQNNGV. The CDR3 DNA reads TGTGCCAGCAGCTATTCCGGGACAGGGCCCCGCAATGAGCAGTTCTTC. It specifies CASSYSGTGPRNEQFF.

This chain joins TRBV3-1 (or the pseudogene TRBV3-2) and TRBJ2-1; D may be TRBD2 (6 bases). The CDR3 contains 15 residues. Trimming pared 3 bases from V and 4 bases from J, leaving 13 bases between. Per the germline V gene, CDR1 is LGHDT and CDR2 is YNNKEL (reference sequence). For the CDR3, the DNA is TGTGCCAGCAGCCAGACTAGGCAACCGTACAATGAGCAGTTCTTC. Its protein product is CASSQTRQPYNEQFF.

CDR3 sequence reads: CASSHYGQETEWSDEAFF. CDR3 DNA: TGTGCCAGCAGCCACTACGGACAGGAAACCGAGTGGAGTGATGAAGCTTTCTTT. The rearrangement joins TRBV11-3 to TRBJ1-1, with 7 bases identical to TRBD1. Trimming at V came to 5 bases and at J to 7 bases, leaving 22 bases not matched to a gene. The CDR3 loop spans 18 amino acids. Germline V CDR1 and CDR2: SGHNT, YENEEA.

The rearrangement links TRBV3-1 (or the pseudogene TRBV3-2) to TRBJ2-1; D not resolved. Germline assignment: CDR1 LGHDT and CDR2 YNNKEL (reference sequence). The CDR3 spans 14 residues. With 4 bases removed from V and 5 bases from J, the gap between germline ends came to 12 bases. This CDR3 reads CASSPAGGNNEQFF. The CDR3 DNA follows: TGTGCCAGCAGCCCGGCCGGCGGCAACAATGAGCAGTTCTTC.

This sequence joins TRBV7-2 and TRBJ1-3, with no clear D. Trimming removed 4 bases at V and 7 bases at J, with 8 bases between. Per the germline V gene, CDR1 is SGHTA and CDR2 is FQGNSA. This CDR3 has 12 residues. The CDR3 sequence: CASSSPPNTIYF. The CDR3 bases are TGTGCCAGCAGCTCCCCCCCGAACACCATATATTTT.

This chain connects TRBV7-9 to TRBJ2-7; TRBD2 might be the D (6 bases). The CDR3 extends over 16 amino acids. V was cut by 1 base and J by 0 bases, with 13 bases left in between. CDR1 SEHNR and CDR2 FQNEAQ come from the germline V gene (reference sequence). The CDR3 loop is CASSLGAGKGSYEQYF. Written as DNA, the CDR3 is TGTGCCAGCAGCTTAGGGGCGGGAAAGGGCTCCTACGAGCAGTACTTC.

This rearrangement joins TRBV5-1 to TRBJ1-6, with D hard to call. Looked up from germline, CDR1 is SGHRS and CDR2 is YFSETQ. The CDR3 is 14 residues long. V was clipped by 0 bases and J by 11 bases, with 12 bases between them. CDR3 nucleotides: TGCGCCAGCAGCTTGGACCGCCCTCGAGCACCCCTCCACTTT. Amino acid sequence: CASSLDRPRAPLHF. The full variable domain, in which reference TRBV5-1 and TRBJ1-6 provide the parts outside the CDR3, is KAGVTQTPRYLIKTRGQQVTLSCSPISGHRSVSWYQQTPGQGLQFLFEYFSETQRNKGNFPGRFSGRQFSNSRSEMNVSTLELGDSALYLCASSLDRPRAPLHFGNGTRLTVT.

The rearrangement links TRBV5-4 to TRBJ1-3; D perhaps matches TRBD1 (5 bases). V lost 4 bases and J lost 2, with 10 bases in between. CDR1 and CDR2 from the germline V gene are SGHNT and YYREEE (reference sequence). The CDR3 is made up of 14 amino acids. For the CDR3, the DNA is TGTGCCAGCAGCCTCCAGGGTGCTGGAAACACCATATATTTT. Translation: CASSLQGAGNTIYF.

This clone came up once. CDR3 sequence reads: CASSSRQGNYGYTF. CDR3 nucleotide sequence: TGTGCCAGCAGCTCCCGACAGGGGAACTATGGCTACACCTTC. This chain links TRBV9 with TRBJ1-2, with 8 bases aligning to TRBD1. Germline CDR1 and CDR2: SGDLS and YYNGEE. The trim removed 4 bases at V and 2 bases at J, leaving 4 bases unmatched. This CDR3 is 14 amino acids long.